Listed here is a single TCR beta chain. The CDR3 length is 15 residues. In germline, CDR1 is SGHRS, CDR2 YFSETQ. Deletions cut 1 base from V and 0 bases from J, with 8 bases between. The entry originates in a study of tissue T cells after allogeneic stem cell transplantation. Assay: immunoSEQ multiplex PCR; the TCRdb copy retains only in-frame clones and omits some. Of thousands of clones in the sample, over 70% were seen once. J is TRBJ1-3 and V is TRBV5-1, with D possibly TRBD1 on 5 matching bases. The specimen comprised skin, sampled at autopsy. This receptor was identified in an older male patient with steroid-refractory graft-versus-host disease after an allogeneic stem cell transplant. Some T cells may be graft donor cells. The chain's CDR3 is CASSLLGGSGNTIYF. DNA for the CDR3: TGCGCCAGCAGCTTGTTGGGGGGCTCTGGAAACACCATATATTTT. The complete variable domain, with remaining parts taken from reference TRBV5-1 and TRBJ1-3, reads KAGVTQTPRYLIKTRGQQVTLSCSPISGHRSVSWYQQTPGQGLQFLFEYFSETQRNKGNFPGRFSGRQFSNSRSEMNVSTLELGDSALYLCASSLLGGSGNTIYFGEGSWLTVV.